This T cell receptor (beta chain) was found in a study of blood T cell repertoires in COVID-19. Study information: Acute-phase and convalescent COVID-19 samples originated in the United States, Italy and Spain. T cells, B-cell-depleted T cells, or PBMCs provided the cDNA or gDNA that served as material.

The repertoire was sequenced with immunoSEQ multiplex PCR; TCRdb's copy has only in-frame clones and lacks some. Of about 320,000 clones detected, about nine tenths appear once; the ten largest clones hold 8.9%. The V gene's germline CDR1 is PRHDT and CDR2 FYEKMQ (reference sequence). The germline V and J ends were trimmed by 5 bases and 1 base, with 9 bases remaining between them. CDR3 size: 14 residues. Enrollees, 18 to 89 years old, lived in fewer than 25 US areas. Sequencing was carried out using PBMCs or T cells enriched from blood (not recorded which). V is TRBV13 and J is TRBJ2-1; perhaps TRBD2 as D (6 bases). The source is a woman aged 18-35 years who had recovered from COVID-19. The CDR3 loop reads CASSVGTSYNEQFF. Here the CDR3 DNA reads TGTGCCAGCAGCGTCGGGACTTCCTACAATGAGCAGTTCTTC. Filled out from reference TRBV13 and TRBJ2-1, the complete variable domain reads AAGVIQSPRHLIKEKRETATLKCYPIPRHDTVYWYQQGPGQDPQFLISFYEKMQSDKGSIPDRFSAQQFSDYHSELNMSSLELGDSALYFCASSVGTSYNEQFFGPGTRLTVL.